Each of the 10 T cell receptor beta chains below was sequenced from the same sample in a study of blood T cells in healthy people across ages. Combining a sample-barcoded 5' primer with a J-beta primer mix, a second PCR ran for about 7 to 12 cycles. TCRdb analysed the 5' RACE reads with MiXCR anew, one entry per CDR3 protein. The sample lists about 1 million distinct CDR3 sequences, more than 40% occurring once. Sequences were obtained from blood. The receptors stem from a woman in her sixties in good health.

This clonotype was detected only a few times. The gene calls are TRBV7-2 and TRBJ2-1; TRBD2 matches 11 bases. The CDR3 has 16 residues. V shed 5 bases and J 4 bases; nucleotides not matched to a gene: 7. Germline values: CDR1 SGHTA, CDR2 FQGNSA. CDR3: CASSPFGLAGYNEQFF. As DNA, the CDR3 is TGTGCCAGCAGCCCGTTCGGACTAGCGGGTTACAATGAGCAGTTCTTC. Filled out from reference TRBV7-2 and TRBJ2-1, the complete variable domain reads GAGVSQSPSNKVTEKGKDVELRCDPISGHTALYWYRQSLGQGLEFLIYFQGNSAPDKSGLPSDRFSAERTGGSVSTLTIQRTQQEDSAVYLCASSPFGLAGYNEQFFGPGTRLTVL.

The chain links TRBV10-2 to TRBJ2-7, with a tentative D call TRBD2 (6 bases). CDR3 length equals 16 residues. Germline CDR1 is WSHSY and CDR2 is SAAADI. With 3 bases removed from V and 2 bases from J, the gap between germline ends came to 17 bases. The CDR3 here is CASSEFEIGGTYEQYF. The DNA for the CDR3 is TGCGCCAGCAGTGAATTCGAGATTGGGGGGACCTACGAGCAGTACTTC.

J is TRBJ2-4 and V is TRBV10-2; D ambiguous. The J call may not be correct, given that the DNA end is closer to TRBJ2-7. CDR1 and CDR2 (germline): WSHSY, SAAADI. This CDR3 is built from 14 residues. CDR3 bases: TGCGCCAGCAGTGAGGTACTATCCTTCTACGAGCAGTACTTC. Protein sequence: CASSEVLSFYEQYF.

V and J are TRBV30 and TRBJ2-1; tentative D call: TRBD2 (6 bases). There are 13 residues in the CDR3. Per the germline V gene, CDR1 is GTSNPN and CDR2 is SVGIG (reference sequence). The germline V and J ends were trimmed by 4 bases and 12 bases, with 19 bases remaining between them. CDR3: CAWTSEITMMQFF. DNA of the CDR3: TGTGCCTGGACTAGCGAGATTACAATGATGCAGTTCTTC.

The genes are TRBV12-5 and TRBJ2-1; D gene unclear. CDR3 length: 15 residues. Trimming took 0 bases from V and 2 from J, leaving 8 bases between them. Germline CDR1 and CDR2: LGHNT and FRNRAP. CDR3 loop: CASGLVGLTYNEQFF. The CDR3 DNA follows: TGTGCTAGTGGTTTGGTTGGCCTCACCTACAATGAGCAGTTCTTC.

V gene TRBV9 combines with J gene TRBJ2-4, with 8 bases matching TRBD2. The J call may be faulty, since TRBJ2-7 better matches the DNA end. The CDR3 loop spans 17 amino acids. Germline V lookup: CDR1 SGDLS, CDR2 YYNGEE. In nucleotides, the CDR3 is TGTGCCAGCAGCGCGCCCTTATCGACTAGCGACCCCTACGAGCAGTACTTC. It encodes CASSAPLSTSDPYEQYF.

About this clonotype: A much larger clone differs from this one at a single base, so this may be a read error. This rearrangement joins TRBV5-1 to TRBJ2-7; tentatively, D is TRBD1 or TRBD2 (7 bases each). There are 14 residues in the CDR3. Germline V lookup: CDR1 SGHRS, CDR2 YFSETQ. CDR3 DNA sequence: TGCGCCGGCAGCTTGTCCAGGGGGGGATACGAGCAGTACTTC. The encoded protein is CAGSLSRGGYEQYF.

The genes are TRBV27 and TRBJ2-7, with D tentatively TRBD2 (7 bases). The germline gives CDR1 MNHEY, CDR2 SMNVEV (reference sequence). The CDR3 consists of 15 residues. Trimming removed 6 bases from V and 3 bases from J, with 18 bases in between. CDR3 region: CASSRLRGGDYEQYF. For the CDR3, the DNA is TGTGCCAGCAGCCGTCTAAGGGGGGGGGACTACGAGCAGTACTTC.

This clonotype occurred a few times. This sequence joins TRBV15 and TRBJ1-6; D call uncertain. This CDR3 is built from 14 residues. In germline, CDR1 is LNHNV, CDR2 YYDKDF (reference sequence). V dropped 6 bases and J dropped 9 bases, with 15 bases sitting between them. The DNA of the CDR3 is TGTGCCACCAGTAGTCCCAGATACAGTTCACCCCTCCACTTT. As protein: CATSSPRYSSPLHF.

V gene TRBV10-3 combines with J gene TRBJ2-7, with TRBD2 matching over 11 bases. The V gene's germline CDR1 is ENHRY and CDR2 SYGVKD. V lost 4 bases, J lost 0 bases, and 11 bases stayed unmatched. The CDR3 sequence is 18 residues long. DNA for the CDR3: TGTGCCATCAGTGGGCCTTGGACTAGCGGGCAGAGCTCCTACGAGCAGTACTTC. This codes for CAISGPWTSGQSSYEQYF.